This TCR beta chain stems from a study of T cells in Graves' hyperthyroidism and ophthalmopathy. Researchers took RNA transcripts and amplified the TCR beta CDR3 regions from them. HTBI primers were used for first-round RT-PCR of the TCR CDR3. One entry per CDR3 protein results from TCRdb running MiXCR on the multiplex PCR reads. The table records roughly 700,000 distinct CDR3 sequences, roughly 15% of them present only once. Across 18 months, stable Graves' hyperthyroidism was marked by no progression to ophthalmopathy. The hyperthyroidism patients had all been newly diagnosed, and their disease duration was under 2 months. Their ages ranged from 18 to 65 years. Researchers barred patients who had uncontrolled infection, other autoimmune disease, pregnancy or lactation. Diagnosis relied on clinical symptoms, serum thyroxine and TRAb, thyroid ultrasound and orbital computed tomography. CDR1 is MDHEN and CDR2 is SYDVKM in the germline V gene. The CDR3 has 16 amino acids.

As concerns this clonotype: One junction end does not reproduce the germline sequence, and a read error may be involved.

The clonotype comes from a woman aged 18 to 35 with Graves' hyperthyroidism. V gene TRBV28 combines with J gene TRBJ2-1; no clear D. Sequencing was done on a sample of blood. Written as DNA, the CDR3 is TGTGCCAGCAATTTATTCATATCCCTCTCCTACAATGAGCAGTTCTTC. Amino acids: CASNLFISLSYNEQFF.